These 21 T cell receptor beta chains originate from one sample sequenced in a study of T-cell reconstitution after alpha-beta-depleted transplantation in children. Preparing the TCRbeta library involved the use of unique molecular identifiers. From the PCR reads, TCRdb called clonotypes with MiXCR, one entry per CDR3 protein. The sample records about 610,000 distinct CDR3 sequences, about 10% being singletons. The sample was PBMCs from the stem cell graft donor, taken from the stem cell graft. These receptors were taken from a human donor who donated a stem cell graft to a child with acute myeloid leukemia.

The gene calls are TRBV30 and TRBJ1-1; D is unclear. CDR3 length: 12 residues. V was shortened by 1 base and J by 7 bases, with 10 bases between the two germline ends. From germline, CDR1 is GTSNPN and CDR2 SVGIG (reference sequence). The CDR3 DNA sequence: TGTGCCTGGAGTGCGAAGCGCCTTGAAGCTTTCTTT. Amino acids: CAWSAKRLEAFF.

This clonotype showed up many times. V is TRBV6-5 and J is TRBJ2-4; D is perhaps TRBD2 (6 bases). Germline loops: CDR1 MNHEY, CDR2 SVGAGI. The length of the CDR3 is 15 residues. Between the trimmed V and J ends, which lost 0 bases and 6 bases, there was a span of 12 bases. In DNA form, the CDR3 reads TGTGCCAGCAGTTACTCGAACGGGAGACCAAACATTCAGTACTTC. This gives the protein CASSYSNGRPNIQYF.

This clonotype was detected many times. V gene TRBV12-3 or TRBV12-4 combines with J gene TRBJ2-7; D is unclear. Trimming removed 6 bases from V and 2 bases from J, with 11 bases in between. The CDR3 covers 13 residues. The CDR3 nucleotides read TGTGCCAGCAGCCTCCGAAGTCCCTACGAGCAGTACTTC. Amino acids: CASSLRSPYEQYF.

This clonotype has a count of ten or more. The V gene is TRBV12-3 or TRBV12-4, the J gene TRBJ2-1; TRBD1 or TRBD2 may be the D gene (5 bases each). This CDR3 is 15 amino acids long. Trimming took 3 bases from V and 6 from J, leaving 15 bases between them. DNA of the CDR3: TGTGCCAGCAGTTTTAGGACGTCGGGGACCAATGAGCAGTTCTTC. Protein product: CASSFRTSGTNEQFF.

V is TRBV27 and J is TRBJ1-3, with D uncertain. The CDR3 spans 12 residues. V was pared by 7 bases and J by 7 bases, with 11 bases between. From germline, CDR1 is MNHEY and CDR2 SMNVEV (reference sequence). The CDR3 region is CASMRSRNTIYF. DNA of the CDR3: TGTGCCAGCATGAGATCGCGGAACACCATATATTTT.

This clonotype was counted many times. This chain's CDR3 is CASSSMTGEPQETQYF. The DNA for the CDR3 is TGTGCCAGCAGCTCAATGACAGGGGAGCCGCAAGAGACCCAGTACTTC. J is TRBJ2-5 and V is TRBV7-3; TRBD1 agrees at 8 bases. This CDR3 spans 16 amino acids. J lost 2 bases, V lost 4 bases, and 9 bases had no gene match. CDR1 and CDR2 (germline): SGHTA, FQGTGA.

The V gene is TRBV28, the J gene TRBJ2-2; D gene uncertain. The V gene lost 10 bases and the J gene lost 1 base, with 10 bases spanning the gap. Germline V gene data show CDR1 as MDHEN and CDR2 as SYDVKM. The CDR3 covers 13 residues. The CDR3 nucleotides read TGTGCCATTTCGCCAAAGAACACCGGGGAGCTGTTTTTT. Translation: CAISPKNTGELFF. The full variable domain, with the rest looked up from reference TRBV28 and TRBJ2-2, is DVKVTQSSRYLVKRTGEKVFLECVQDMDHENMFWYRQDPGLGLRLIYFSYDVKMKEKGDIPEGYSVSREKKERFSLILESASTNQTSMYLCAISPKNTGELFFGEGSRLTVL.

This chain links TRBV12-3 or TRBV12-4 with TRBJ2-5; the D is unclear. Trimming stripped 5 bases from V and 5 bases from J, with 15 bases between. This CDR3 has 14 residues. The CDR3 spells CASSPGGWSETQYF. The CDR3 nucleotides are TGTGCCAGCAGTCCCGGCGGTTGGAGTGAGACCCAGTACTTC.

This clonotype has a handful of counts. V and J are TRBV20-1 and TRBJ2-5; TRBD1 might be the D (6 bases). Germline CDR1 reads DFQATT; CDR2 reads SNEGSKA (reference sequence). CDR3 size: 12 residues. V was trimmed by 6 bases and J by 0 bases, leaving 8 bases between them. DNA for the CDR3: TGCAGTGCCAACAGGGACCAAGAGACCCAGTACTTC. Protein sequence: CSANRDQETQYF.

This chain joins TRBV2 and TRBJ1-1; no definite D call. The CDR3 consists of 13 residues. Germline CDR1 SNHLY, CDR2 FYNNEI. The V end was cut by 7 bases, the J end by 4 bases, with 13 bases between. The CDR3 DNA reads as TGTGCCAGCAACTCGTTTTTAGGCACTGAAGCTTTCTTT. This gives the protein CASNSFLGTEAFF.

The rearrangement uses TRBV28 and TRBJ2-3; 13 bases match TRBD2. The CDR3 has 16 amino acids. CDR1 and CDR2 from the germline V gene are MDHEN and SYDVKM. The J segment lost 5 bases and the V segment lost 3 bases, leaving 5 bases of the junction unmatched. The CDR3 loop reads CASSFAGLAGEDTQYF. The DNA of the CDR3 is TGTGCCAGCAGTTTCGCAGGACTAGCGGGAGAAGATACGCAGTATTTT.

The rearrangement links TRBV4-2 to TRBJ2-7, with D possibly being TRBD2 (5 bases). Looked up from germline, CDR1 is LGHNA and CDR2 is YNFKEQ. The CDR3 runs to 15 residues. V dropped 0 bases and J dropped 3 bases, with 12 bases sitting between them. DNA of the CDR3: TGTGCCAGCAGCCAAGAGGCGGGTCCTTTCTACGAGCAGTACTTC. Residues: CASSQEAGPFYEQYF.

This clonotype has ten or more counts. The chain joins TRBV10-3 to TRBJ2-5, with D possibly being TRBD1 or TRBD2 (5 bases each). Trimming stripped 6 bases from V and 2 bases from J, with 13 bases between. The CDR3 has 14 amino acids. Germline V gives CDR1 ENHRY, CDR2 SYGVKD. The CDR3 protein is CAISKGPDQETQYF. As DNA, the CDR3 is TGTGCCATCAGCAAGGGACCTGATCAAGAGACCCAGTACTTC.

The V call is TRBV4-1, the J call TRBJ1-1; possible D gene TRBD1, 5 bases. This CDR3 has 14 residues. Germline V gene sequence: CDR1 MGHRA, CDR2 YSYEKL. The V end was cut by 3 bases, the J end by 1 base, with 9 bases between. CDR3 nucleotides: TGCGCCAGCAGCCAGGTCACAGGGAACACTGAAGCTTTCTTT. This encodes CASSQVTGNTEAFF.

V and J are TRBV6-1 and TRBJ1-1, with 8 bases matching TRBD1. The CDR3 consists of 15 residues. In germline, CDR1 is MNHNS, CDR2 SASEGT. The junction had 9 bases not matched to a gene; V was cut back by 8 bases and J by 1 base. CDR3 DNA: TGTGCCAGCCGGATCCGGACAGGGTCGAACACTGAAGCTTTCTTT. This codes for CASRIRTGSNTEAFF.

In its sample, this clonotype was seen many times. CDR3 nucleotide sequence: TGTGCCAGCAGCGTAGCGGCCATATTGAACACTGAAGCTTTCTTT. Translating it yields CASSVAAILNTEAFF. The genes are TRBV9 and TRBJ1-1; no definite D call. Germline CDR1 reads SGDLS; CDR2 reads YYNGEE. This CDR3 spans 15 amino acids. V lost 0 bases, J lost 0 bases, and 9 bases lay in between.

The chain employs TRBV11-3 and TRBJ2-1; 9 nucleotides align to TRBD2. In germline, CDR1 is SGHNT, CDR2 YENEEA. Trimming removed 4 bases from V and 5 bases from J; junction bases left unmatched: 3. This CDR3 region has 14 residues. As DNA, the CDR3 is TGTGCCAGCAGCTCTAGCGGGGCCCACAATGAGCAGTTCTTC. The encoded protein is CASSSSGAHNEQFF. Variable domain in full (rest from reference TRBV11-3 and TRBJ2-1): EAGVVQSPRYKIIEKKQPVAFWCNPISGHNTLYWYLQNLGQGPELLIRYENEEAVDDSQLPKDRFSAERLKGVDSTLKIQPAELGDSAVYLCASSSSGAHNEQFFGPGTRLTVL.

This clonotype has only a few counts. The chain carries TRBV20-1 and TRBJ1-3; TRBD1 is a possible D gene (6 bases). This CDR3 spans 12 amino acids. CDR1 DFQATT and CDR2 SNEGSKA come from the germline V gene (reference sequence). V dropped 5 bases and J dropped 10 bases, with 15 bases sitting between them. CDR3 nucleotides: TGCAGTGCTCCGCTAAAGGGGGGGACCATATATTTT. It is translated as CSAPLKGGTIYF.

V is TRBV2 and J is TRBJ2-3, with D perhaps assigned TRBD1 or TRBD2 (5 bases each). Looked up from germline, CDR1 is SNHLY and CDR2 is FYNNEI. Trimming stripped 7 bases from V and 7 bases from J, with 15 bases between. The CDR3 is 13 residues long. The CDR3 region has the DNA TGTGCCAGCACGGGACCCCTCGTCAATACGCAGTATTTT. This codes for CASTGPLVNTQYF.

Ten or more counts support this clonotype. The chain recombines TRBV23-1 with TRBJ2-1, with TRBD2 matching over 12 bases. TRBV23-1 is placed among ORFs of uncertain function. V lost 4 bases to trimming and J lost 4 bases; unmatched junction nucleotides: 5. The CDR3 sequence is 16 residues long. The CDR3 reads CASSPYGLAGYNEQFF. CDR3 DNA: TGCGCCAGCAGTCCCTATGGACTAGCGGGGTACAATGAGCAGTTCTTC.

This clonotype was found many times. The CDR3 reads CARSGGDEQFF. The CDR3 nucleotides are TGTGCCCGGAGCGGCGGGGATGAGCAGTTCTTC. The chain uses TRBV2 and TRBJ2-1; TRBD2 is a possible D gene (6 bases). Trimming removed 11 bases at V and 8 bases at J, with 13 bases between. Germline V gives CDR1 SNHLY, CDR2 FYNNEI. The length of the CDR3 is 11 residues.